These T cell receptor beta chains were read from a single sample in a study of patients and donors after allogeneic stem cell transplantation. One entry per CDR3 protein, called by TCRdb with MiXCR from the RT-PCR reads. The profile shows fewer than 250,000 distinct CDR3 sequences, 14% of them singletons. The sequencing sample was made of blood, either unsorted or a sorted T cell fraction (not recorded which). These receptors all come from a human donor who was either an allogeneic HSCT recipient or a stem cell or donor lymphocyte infusion donor (not recorded which). It is not recorded whose cells these are; they may come from a transplant donor. The CDR3 runs from the conserved cysteine through the conserved F or W. Fields, in order: V gene, D gene, clone size, CDR3 length, J gene, CDR3 DNA, CDR3 protein. D genes are given only for firm matches. Expanded clones are given a class, and other clones once, few, many or no size at all.

TRBV7-9	.	few	13	TRBJ2-2	TGTGCCAGCAGCAAGGAAAACACCGGGGAGCTGTTTTTT	CASSKENTGELFF
TRBV7-3	.	.	13	TRBJ2-1	TGTGCCAGCAGCCGAGAGAGGGGGAGTGAGCAGTTCTTC	CASSRERGSEQFF
TRBV5-1	.	many	14	TRBJ2-1	TGCGCCAGCAGCGGCGGGATGTCCTACAATGAGCAGTTCTTC	CASSGGMSYNEQFF
TRBV12-3/TRBV12-4	TRBD1	.	16	TRBJ1-5	TGTGCCAGCAGGGAGGCCGGGACAGGGGGCAATCAGCCCCAGCATTTT	CASREAGTGGNQPQHF
TRBV28	TRBD2	.	18	TRBJ2-2	TGTGCCAGCAGTTTATTACTAGCGGGGGGCCAAAACACCGGGGAGCTGTTTTTT	CASSLLLAGGQNTGELFF
TRBV20-1	TRBD1	many	18	TRBJ1-4	TGCAGTGCTAGAGGCTCAGGACAGGGGGCCGGCGGTTCTGAAAAACTGTTTTTT	CSARGSGQGAGGSEKLFF
TRBV5-1	.	.	14	TRBJ1-2	TGCGCCAGCAGCTTAGAGAGAGTAGGCTATGGCTACACCTTC	CASSLERVGYGYTF
TRBV6-2/TRBV6-3	.	many	14	TRBJ1-1	TGTGCCAGCAGCCCCTGGACAGACCAAACTGAAGCTTTCTTT	CASSPWTDQTEAFF
TRBV7-2	TRBD1	many	15	TRBJ1-6	TGTGCCAGCAGCTACCAGGACAGGGTAAATTCACCCCTCCACTTT	CASSYQDRVNSPLHF
TRBV5-1	.	few	15	TRBJ2-6	TGCGCCAGCAGCTTAACAGGGCAGGGGGCCAACGTCCTGACTTTC	CASSLTGQGANVLTF
TRBV20-1	.	few	12	TRBJ1-2	TGCAGTGCCAATCCAAATAACTATGGCTACACCTTC	CSANPNNYGYTF
TRBV12-3/TRBV12-4	.	.	14	TRBJ2-7	TGTGCCAGCAGTTTAAGGCGGTCGGCCTACGAGCAGTACTTC	CASSLRRSAYEQYF
TRBV10-3	TRBD1	.	16	TRBJ1-1	TGTGCCATCAGTGAGGGACAGGGGGCAGGGAACACTGAAGCTTTCTTT	CAISEGQGAGNTEAFF
TRBV9	TRBD1	.	15	TRBJ2-1	TGTGCCAGCAGCGCCAGGGACAGGGAATACGATGAGCAGTTCTTC	CASSARDREYDEQFF
TRBV5-1	TRBD2	.	15	TRBJ2-5	TGCGCCAGCAGCTCGGGACTAGCGTGGAAAGAGACCCAGTACTTC	CASSSGLAWKETQYF
TRBV5-1	.	few	16	TRBJ2-5	TGCGCCAGCAGCTTAAGTGGACAGATCAGCCAAGAGACCCAGTACTTC	CASSLSGQISQETQYF
TRBV6-1	.	.	12	TRBJ2-1	TGTGCCAGCAGGGTGACATCCAATGAGCAGTTCTTC	CASRVTSNEQFF
TRBV12-3/TRBV12-4	.	many	13	TRBJ1-3	TGTGCCAGCGCCCAGGGCTCTGGAAACACCATATATTTT	CASAQGSGNTIYF
TRBV20-1	TRBD2	many	15	TRBJ2-3	TGCAGTGCTAGCTTAAATAGCGGGGTCACAGATACGCAGTATTTT	CSASLNSGVTDTQYF
TRBV4-2	TRBD1	many	17	TRBJ2-2	TGTGCCAGCAGCCTCGCGCTACAGGGGGCGAACACCGGGGAGCTGTTTTTT	CASSLALQGANTGELFF
TRBV12-3/TRBV12-4	TRBD1	.	18	TRBJ1-5	TGTGCCAGCAGTTTAATTCACACCAGGGGGATGATGGATCAGCCCCAGCATTTT	CASSLIHTRGMMDQPQHF
TRBV5-1	.	few	15	TRBJ1-3	TGCGCCAGCAGCTTGGCCATGGTGGCCGGAAACACCATATATTTT	CASSLAMVAGNTIYF
TRBV4-2	TRBD1	many	15	TRBJ2-7	TGTGCCAGCAGCCCGGACCAGACAGGGACCTACGAGCAGTACTTC	CASSPDQTGTYEQYF